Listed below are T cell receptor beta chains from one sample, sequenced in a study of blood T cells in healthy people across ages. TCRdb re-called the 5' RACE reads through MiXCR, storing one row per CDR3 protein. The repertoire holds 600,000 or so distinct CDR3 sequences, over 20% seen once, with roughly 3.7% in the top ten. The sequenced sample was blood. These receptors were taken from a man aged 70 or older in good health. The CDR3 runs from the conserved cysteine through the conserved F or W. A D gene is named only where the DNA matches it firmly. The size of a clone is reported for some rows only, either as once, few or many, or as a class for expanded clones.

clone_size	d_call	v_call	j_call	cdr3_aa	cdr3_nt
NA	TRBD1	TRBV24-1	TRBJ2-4	CATSDGGQGRSKNIQYF	TGTGCCACCAGTGATGGGGGACAGGGGAGATCCAAAAACATTCAGTACTTC
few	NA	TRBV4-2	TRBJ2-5	CASSPVEQAQETQYF	TGTGCCAGCAGCCCCGTTGAACAGGCCCAAGAGACCCAGTACTTC
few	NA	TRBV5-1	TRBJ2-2	CASTEQEGAGELFF	TGCGCCAGCACAGAACAGGAAGGGGCCGGGGAGCTGTTTTTT
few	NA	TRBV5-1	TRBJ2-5	CASSLQGFQETQYF	TGCGCCAGCAGCTTGCAAGGTTTTCAAGAGACCCAGTACTTC
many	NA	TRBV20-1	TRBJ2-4	CSAEAGGNIQYF	TGCAGTGCTGAGGCCGGGGGAAACATTCAGTACTTC
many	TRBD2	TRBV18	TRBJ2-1	CASSLGTSGRGNEQFF	TGTGCCAGCTCGCTAGGGACTAGCGGGAGAGGCAATGAGCAGTTCTTC
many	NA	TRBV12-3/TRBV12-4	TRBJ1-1	CASSFPVGKNTEAFF	TGTGCCAGCAGTTTCCCCGTCGGCAAGAACACTGAAGCTTTCTTT
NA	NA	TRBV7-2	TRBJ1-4	CASSTLESSLFF	TGTGCCAGCAGCACTCTTGAGAGTAGTCTGTTTTTT
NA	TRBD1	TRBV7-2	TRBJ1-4	CASSPDRGLDEKLFF	TGTGCCAGCAGCCCCGACAGGGGCCTGGATGAAAAACTGTTTTTT
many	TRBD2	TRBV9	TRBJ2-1	CASSPTSGGNNEQFF	TGTGCCAGCAGCCCGACTAGCGGGGGGAACAATGAGCAGTTCTTC
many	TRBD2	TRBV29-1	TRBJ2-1	CSVEPSGNEQFF	TGCAGCGTTGAGCCTAGCGGGAATGAGCAGTTCTTC
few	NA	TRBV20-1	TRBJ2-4	CSASFGGSENIQYF	TGCAGTGCTAGTTTCGGCGGTAGCGAGAACATTCAGTACTTC
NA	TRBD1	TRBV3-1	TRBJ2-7	CASSPRQGERSYEQYF	TGTGCCAGCAGCCCACGACAGGGGGAACGTTCCTACGAGCAGTACTTC
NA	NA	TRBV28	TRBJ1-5	CASSPVTAQTNQPQHF	TGTGCCAGCAGTCCCGTGACCGCACAAACTAATCAGCCCCAGCATTTT
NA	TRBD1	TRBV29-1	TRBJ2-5	CSVRGQGETQYF	TGCAGCGTAAGGGGACAGGGGGAGACCCAGTACTTC
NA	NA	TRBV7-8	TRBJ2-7	CASSLATSRNSYEQYF	TGTGCCAGCAGCTTAGCCACTAGCAGAAATTCCTACGAGCAGTACTTC
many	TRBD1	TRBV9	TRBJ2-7	CASSAEGQGARGYEQYF	TGTGCCAGCAGCGCCGAGGGACAGGGGGCGCGAGGCTACGAGCAGTACTTC
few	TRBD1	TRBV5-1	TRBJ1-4	CASSSTGMANEKLFF	TGCGCCAGCAGCTCGACAGGGATGGCTAATGAAAAACTGTTTTTT
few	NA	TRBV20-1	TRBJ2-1	CSASPRAPNEQFF	TGCAGTGCTAGCCCTCGGGCACCCAATGAGCAGTTCTTC
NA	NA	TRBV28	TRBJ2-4	CTSSVPVVGVNIQYF	TGTACCAGCAGTGTGCCGGTAGTTGGGGTAAACATTCAGTACTTC
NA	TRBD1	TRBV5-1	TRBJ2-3	CASSRRQGSDTQYF	TGCGCCAGCAGCAGGAGACAGGGATCAGATACGCAGTATTTT
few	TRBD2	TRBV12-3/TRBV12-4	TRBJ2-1	CASSFLAGVNEQFF	TGTGCCAGCAGTTTCCTAGCGGGAGTCAATGAGCAGTTCTTC
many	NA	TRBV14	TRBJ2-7	CASSQTSSYEQYF	TGCGCCAGCAGTCAAACATCGTCCTACGAGCAGTACTTC
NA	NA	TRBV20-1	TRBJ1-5	CSARVLGQGDNQPQHF	TGCAGTGCTAGAGTCCTGGGACAAGGGGACAATCAGCCCCAGCATTTT
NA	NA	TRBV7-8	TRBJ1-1	CASSLAKGHEAFF	TGTGCCAGCAGCTTAGCGAAGGGCCATGAAGCTTTCTTT
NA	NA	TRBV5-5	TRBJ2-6	CASSLSGSSGANVLTF	TGTGCCAGCAGCTTGTCTGGGAGCTCTGGGGCCAACGTCCTGACTTTC
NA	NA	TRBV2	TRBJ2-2	CASSEEDGGFGELFF	TGTGCCAGCAGTGAAGAGGACGGCGGATTCGGGGAGCTGTTTTTT
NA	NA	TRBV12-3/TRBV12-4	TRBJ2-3	CASSFYRVSTDTQYF	TGTGCCAGCAGTTTTTACAGGGTTAGCACAGATACGCAGTATTTT
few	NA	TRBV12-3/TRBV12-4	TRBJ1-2	CASTDGRDGYTF	TGTGCCAGCACTGATGGGAGGGACGGCTACACCTTC
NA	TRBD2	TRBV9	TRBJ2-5	CASSGREAQETQYF	TGTGCCAGCAGTGGTCGGGAGGCCCAAGAGACCCAGTACTTC
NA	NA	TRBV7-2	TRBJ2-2	CASSLAAATTGELFF	TGTGCCAGCAGCTTGGCGGCAGCTACAACCGGGGAGCTGTTTTTT
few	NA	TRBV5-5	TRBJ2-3	CASSLRPQGSDTQYF	TGTGCCAGCAGCTTGAGGCCCCAGGGATCAGATACGCAGTATTTT
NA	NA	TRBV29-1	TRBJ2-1	CSVVLRGRVYNEQFF	TGCAGCGTTGTCTTACGGGGAAGGGTCTACAATGAGCAGTTCTTC
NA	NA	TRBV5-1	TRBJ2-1	CASSLEIFNEQFF	TGCGCCAGCAGCTTGGAGATTTTCAATGAGCAGTTCTTC
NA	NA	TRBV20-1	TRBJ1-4	CSARSGGEEKLFF	TGCAGTGCTAGATCCGGAGGAGAGGAAAAACTGTTTTTT
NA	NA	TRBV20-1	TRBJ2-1	CSASEGGFTNEQFF	TGCAGTGCTAGCGAGGGGGGATTTACTAATGAGCAGTTCTTC
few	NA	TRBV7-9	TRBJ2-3	CASSFSTTGTDTQYF	TGTGCCAGCAGCTTCTCTACTACGGGCACAGATACGCAGTATTTT
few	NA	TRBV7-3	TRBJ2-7	CASSLMGENSEQYF	TGTGCCAGCAGCTTAATGGGGGAGAACTCCGAGCAGTACTTC
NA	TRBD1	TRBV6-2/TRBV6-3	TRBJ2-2	CATGTGENTGELFF	TGTGCCACTGGGACAGGGGAGAACACCGGGGAGCTGTTTTTT
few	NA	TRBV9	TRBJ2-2	CASSASPTGELFF	TGTGCCAGCAGCGCTAGTCCCACCGGGGAGCTGTTTTTT